These 17 T cell receptor beta chains were sequenced from one sample in a study of blood T cells in healthy people across ages. The use of a sample-barcoded 5' primer and a J-beta primer mix characterized a second PCR of roughly 7 to 11 cycles. A single record per CDR3 protein comes from TCRdb applying MiXCR to the 5' RACE reads. The sample carries roughly 640,000 distinct CDR3 sequences, 25% to 35% recorded once. Specimen: blood. The receptors come from a woman older than 75 in good health.

This clonotype was recorded many times. V gene TRBV20-1 combines with J gene TRBJ2-1; 12 bases are a match to TRBD2. Germline CDR1 is DFQATT and CDR2 is SNEGSKA (reference sequence). V gave up 4 bases and J gave up 4 bases; unmatched junction bases: 5. The CDR3 length is 15 residues. The CDR3 here is CSAKSLAGGYNEQFF. DNA for the CDR3: TGCAGTGCTAAGTCACTAGCGGGGGGTTACAATGAGCAGTTCTTC.

This clonotype was detected ten times or more. The chain joins TRBV20-1 to TRBJ2-1; D not certain. The CDR3 runs to 13 residues. In germline, CDR1 is DFQATT, CDR2 SNEGSKA (reference sequence). With 7 bases removed from V and 5 bases from J, the gap between germline ends came to 15 bases. The CDR3 reads CSGLSSPHNEQFF. The CDR3 nucleotides are TGCAGTGGGTTATCGAGCCCTCACAATGAGCAGTTCTTC.

This clonotype came up a few times. This chain connects TRBV28 to TRBJ2-4; maybe TRBD1 (6 bases). This CDR3 has 16 amino acids. Between the trimmed V and J ends, which lost 7 bases and 0 bases, there was a span of 16 bases. Germline loops: CDR1 MDHEN, CDR2 SYDVKM. The CDR3 sequence: CASKNQGLLAKNIQYF. The CDR3 bases are TGTGCCAGCAAGAACCAGGGGCTCCTAGCCAAAAACATTCAGTACTTC.

A note on this clonotype: The junction differs from germline at one of its ends, possibly a read error. The chain employs TRBV9 and TRBJ2-4, with D maybe TRBD2 (6 bases). Per the germline V gene, CDR1 is SGDLS and CDR2 is YYNGEE. This CDR3 comprises 16 residues. CDR3 amino acids: CAGSVNTGETKNIQYF. For the CDR3, the DNA is TGTGCCGGCAGCGTAAATACGGGGGAAACCAAAAACATTCAGTACTTC.

As concerns this clonotype: A much larger clone differs by one base, so this may be a read error. The genes are TRBV20-1 and TRBJ2-7; D might be TRBD1 (5 bases). The V gene lost 7 bases and the J gene lost 0 bases, with 16 bases spanning the gap. Germline assignment: CDR1 DFQATT and CDR2 SNEGSKA (reference sequence). CDR3 length: 14 amino acids. CDR3 nucleotide sequence: TGCAGTGTCGAAACCCGACAGTCCTCCTACGAGCAGTACTTC. Protein sequence: CSVETRQSSYEQYF.

This chain joins TRBV5-1 and TRBJ2-1; TRBD2 aligns across 10 bases. This CDR3 is 16 amino acids long. The J segment lost 3 bases and the V segment lost 0 bases, leaving 3 bases of the junction unmatched. Germline CDR1 is SGHRS and CDR2 is YFSETQ. CDR3 region: CASSLGGLAVYNEQFF. The CDR3 region has the DNA TGCGCCAGCAGCTTGGGTGGACTAGCGGTCTACAATGAGCAGTTCTTC.

As to this clonotype: This could be a read error, since a much larger clone is one nucleotide away. V gene TRBV14 combines with J gene TRBJ2-7; D is unresolved. Germline-derived CDR1 and CDR2 are SGHDN and FVKESK. CDR3 length: 13 residues. The CDR3 DNA reads as TGTGCCAGCAGCTTTTATAGATCCTCCGAGCAGTACTTC. Amino acids: CASSFYRSSEQYF. Full variable domain (remainder filled in from reference TRBV14 and TRBJ2-7): EAGVTQFPSHSVIEKGQTVTLRCDPISGHDNLYWYRRVMGKEIKFLLHFVKESKQDESGMPNNRFLAERTGGTYSTLKVQPAELEDSGVYFCASSFYRSSEQYFGPGTRLTVT.

This clonotype occurred many times. The rearrangement joins TRBV7-2 to TRBJ1-3; the D is unclear. The CDR3 is made up of 15 amino acids. CDR1 is SGHTA and CDR2 is FQGNSA in the germline V gene. The germline V and J ends were trimmed by 0 bases and 4 bases, with 10 bases remaining between them. The chain's CDR3 is CASSLAGNRGNTIYF. The CDR3 DNA is TGTGCCAGCAGCTTAGCGGGGAATAGAGGAAACACCATATATTTT.

There are a few counts of this clonotype. V is TRBV9 and J is TRBJ2-7; TRBD1 might be the D (6 bases). CDR1 is SGDLS, CDR2 YYNGEE, per germline. V was shortened by 0 bases and J by 2 bases, with 12 bases between the two germline ends. The CDR3 covers 15 residues. CDR3 sequence (DNA): TGTGCCAGCAGCGTAGGAATAGGGGGACCCTACGAGCAGTACTTC. This translates into CASSVGIGGPYEQYF. The full variable domain, with the rest looked up from reference TRBV9 and TRBJ2-7, is DSGVTQTPKHLITATGQRVTLRCSPRSGDLSVYWYQQSLDQGLQFLIQYYNGEERAKGNILERFSAQQFPDLHSELNLSSLELGDSALYFCASSVGIGGPYEQYFGPGTRLTVT.

The rearrangement joins TRBV30 to TRBJ2-5; maybe TRBD1 (5 bases). V lost 4 bases, J lost 5 bases, and 17 bases lay in between. From germline, CDR1 is GTSNPN and CDR2 SVGIG (reference sequence). The CDR3 sequence is 14 residues long. CDR3 protein: CAWTGQRVRETQYF. The CDR3 DNA is TGTGCCTGGACCGGACAAAGGGTGCGGGAGACCCAGTACTTC.

Turning to this clonotype: A much larger clone sits a single nucleotide away, making a read error possible. The V gene is TRBV4-3, the J gene TRBJ2-1; 11 nucleotides agree with TRBD1. Trimming cost V 4 bases and J 9 bases; bases outside gene matches: 5. Germline lookup yields CDR1 LGHNA and CDR2 YSLEER. This CDR3 has 14 residues. In DNA form, the CDR3 reads TGCGCCAGCAGCCGGGACAGGGGGGGCGGTGAGCAGTTCTTC. It yields the protein CASSRDRGGGEQFF.

This clonotype was seen ten or more times. J is TRBJ1-1 and V is TRBV6-4; D call uncertain. The CDR3 length is 13 residues. V was cut by 5 bases and J by 0 bases, with 7 bases left in between. Germline V CDR1 and CDR2: MRHNA, SNTAGT. Here the CDR3 reads CASSTFMNTEAFF. CDR3 coding DNA: TGTGCCAGCAGTACATTTATGAACACTGAAGCTTTCTTT.

A note on this clonotype: As the CDR3 is not closed by the conserved phenylalanine or tryptophan, this likely results from a read error. The DNA is left out, because the CDR3 cannot be placed on it with certainty; the CDR3 is given as TCRdb lists it. The V gene is TRBV5-1, the J gene TRBJ2-1; the table's D call, TRBD1, was not checked against the DNA. Per the germline V gene, CDR1 is SGHRS and CDR2 is YFSETQ. The CDR3 totals 15 residues, both ends included. The CDR3 is CASSSEGQDPYTFGS.

At least ten counts were recorded for this clonotype. The V and J genes are TRBV12-3 or TRBV12-4 and TRBJ1-1; possible D gene TRBD1, 6 bases. V lost 1 base to trimming and J lost 7 bases, with 16 bases between them. This CDR3 comprises 15 residues. In nucleotides, the CDR3 is TGTGCCAGCAGTTTAGTTTTCGTGGACAGTGATGAAGCTTTCTTT. This gives the protein CASSLVFVDSDEAFF.

The rearrangement links TRBV7-6 to TRBJ1-5, with D possibly matching TRBD1 (5 bases). The CDR3 sequence is 15 residues long. V lost 1 base to trimming and J lost 5 bases, with 12 bases between them. Germline V gives CDR1 SGHVS, CDR2 FNYEAQ. DNA of the CDR3: TGTGCCAGCAGCTTAGGGGCAGGGATCGATCAGCCCCAGCATTTT. Protein sequence: CASSLGAGIDQPQHF.

The V call is TRBV12-3 or TRBV12-4, the J call TRBJ2-3, with 11 nucleotides matching TRBD2. The CDR3 extends over 16 amino acids. J gave up 5 bases and V 4 bases, and 8 bases lay outside the gene matches. CDR3 bases: TGTGCCAGCAGTTCCACCTTAGCGGGGGGGCGAGATACGCAGTATTTT. As protein: CASSSTLAGGRDTQYF.

The rearrangement links TRBV5-5 to TRBJ1-1, with TRBD1 matching over 9 bases. CDR3 length: 14 residues. In germline, CDR1 is SGHKS, CDR2 YYEKEE (reference sequence). Trimming at V came to 4 bases and at J to 5 bases, leaving 6 bases not matched to a gene. CDR3 region: CASSQQGAGTEAFF. The CDR3 nucleotides are TGTGCCAGCAGCCAACAGGGGGCGGGAACTGAAGCTTTCTTT.